This TCR beta chain originates from a study of cytomegalovirus exposure and HLA in healthy donors. Findings of the study overall: Most CMV-associated TCR beta chains appeared HLA-restricted in a later analysis. Cytomegalovirus association was assigned to 170 or so TCR beta chains.

Details on this clone: What it binds is unknown.

This CDR3 has 15 amino acids. The V end lost 5 bases, the J end lost 2 bases, and 15 bases lay between the germline ends. Germline values: CDR1 LNHDA, CDR2 SQIVND (reference sequence). The primer mix had 60 Vbeta and 13 Jbeta primers. Libraries were prepared by immunoSEQ multiplex PCR; TCRdb keeps only in-frame clonotypes and omits some of them. Seen here are about 92,000 clones, 65% to 85% observed once, and the top ten hold 2%. This TCR came from a man aged 18 to 35 in good health and CMV-seronegative. This chain connects TRBV19 to TRBJ1-2; perhaps TRBD1 as D (6 bases). Sequenced sample: PBMCs. The CDR3: CASSSLPTGNYGYTF. DNA for the CDR3: TGTGCCAGTAGTTCCCTCCCTACAGGGAACTATGGCTACACCTTC.